This TCR beta chain came from a study of blood T cell repertoires in COVID-19. Study-level information: Acute and convalescent COVID-19 samples came from the United States, Italy and Spain. PBMCs, B-cell-depleted T cells, or T cells were the source of the cDNA or gDNA that made up the material.

V dropped 2 bases and J dropped 5 bases, with 6 bases sitting between them. This CDR3 is built from 13 residues. How the authors handled the data: Amplification of reference gene primers provided the estimated nucleated cell counts. Assay used: immunoSEQ multiplex PCR; TCRdb lists only in-frame clones, some missing. V and J calls plus clone size are reproduced from that table; the DNA served to infer D and trimming. The sample has tens of thousands of clones; around 88% are singletons. Sequenced material: peripheral blood. This TCR came from a woman older than 75 with acute or convalescent COVID-19. V usage is TRBV12-3 or TRBV12-4 and J usage is TRBJ2-2; D is uncertain. CDR3 residues: CASSLIETGELFF. The CDR3 DNA sequence: TGTGCCAGCAGTTTAATAGAGACCGGGGAGCTGTTTTTT.